The rows below give T cell receptor beta chains drawn from one sample of a study of blood T cell repertoires in COVID-19. Generated by immunoSEQ multiplex PCR, the TCRdb table keeps only in-frame clones and is missing some. Altogether about 430,000 clones are present, approximately 92% being singletons, with the ten largest covering 1% to 1.3%. Sequencing used PBMCs or T cells enriched from blood (not recorded which). These receptors came from a man under 40 who had recovered from COVID-19. CDR3s include the opening cysteine and the closing phenylalanine or tryptophan. A D gene is named only where the DNA matches it firmly. A clone size is listed for some rows: how often the clone was seen (once, few, many), or a class if it is expanded.

size	J	V	D	DNA	CDR3
.	TRBJ2-7	TRBV5-8	.	TGTGCCAGCAGCCACCCGTGGCCCGGGTCCTACGAGCAGTACTTC	CASSHPWPGSYEQYF
few	TRBJ1-4	TRBV9	.	TGTGCCAGCAGCGTTGATTCGCACAGGGCTTTGGGGGAAAAACTGTTTTTT	CASSVDSHRALGEKLFF
.	TRBJ2-1	TRBV7-8	.	TGTGCCAGCAGCCCTTATAGCGGCAGCTCCTACAATGAGCAGTTCTTC	CASSPYSGSSYNEQFF
.	TRBJ2-7	TRBV7-9	.	TGTGCCAGCAGCTTTTACAGCTCCTACGAGCAGTACTTC	CASSFYSSYEQYF
once	TRBJ2-5	TRBV24-1	TRBD2	TGTGCCACCAGTGATTTCGGCCTAGCGGGAGAAGAGATTTCGTACTTC	CATSDFGLAGEEISYF
.	TRBJ2-5	TRBV5-6	TRBD1	TGTGCCAGCAGCTTGTCACAGGGGTGGCAAGAGACCCAGTACTTC	CASSLSQGWQETQYF
.	TRBJ2-6	TRBV6-2/TRBV6-3	.	TGTGCCAGCAGTTCCCAGAACTCTGGGGCCAACGTCCTGACTTTC	CASSSQNSGANVLTF
.	TRBJ2-2	TRBV11-2	.	TGTGCCAGCAGCTTAGATGGGAGGCGTCGGATCACCGGGGAGCTGTTTTTT	CASSLDGRRRITGELFF
.	TRBJ1-4	TRBV29-1	.	TGCAGCGTGGGGGCGAGGGCAACTAATGAAAAACTGTTTTTT	CSVGARATNEKLFF
.	TRBJ2-7	TRBV6-5	.	TGTGCCACCTCAGGTGGCTCCGCCTACGAGCAGTACTTC	CATSGGSAYEQYF
.	TRBJ2-1	TRBV10-2	TRBD2	TGCGCCGCGGGGACTAGCGGGAGTGACAATGAGCAGTTCTTC	CAAGTSGSDNEQFF
few	TRBJ1-2	TRBV14	TRBD1	TGTGCCAGCAGCCGAGGGGGCCCCAGCTTTAACTATGGCTACACCTTC	CASSRGGPSFNYGYTF
.	TRBJ2-7	TRBV18	.	TGTGCCAGCTCAAAACAGGACGGCCACGAGCAGTACTTC	CASSKQDGHEQYF
.	TRBJ1-1	TRBV5-1	.	TGCGCCAGCAGCCGGTCTTTGCGGGAGGTGAACACTGAAGCTTTCTTT	CASSRSLREVNTEAFF
.	TRBJ2-4	TRBV28	TRBD2	TGTGCCAGCAGTACCGGGACTAGCGGGTATGACTTC	CASSTGTSGYDF
.	TRBJ2-1	TRBV25-1	TRBD2	TGTGCCAGCAGTGAGGGGTTCAGCGGGAGGTTCAACAATGAGCAGTTCTTC	CASSEGFSGRFNNEQFF
.	TRBJ1-3	TRBV18	.	TGTGCCAGCTCAGGGACTGCTGGAAACACCATATATTTT	CASSGTAGNTIYF
few	TRBJ1-5	TRBV27	.	TGTGCCCTCCGGGGACAGCCCCAGCATTTT	CALRGQPQHF
.	TRBJ2-7	TRBV28	.	TGTGCCAGCAGTTTACTGTACGAGCAGTACTTC	CASSLLYEQYF
.	TRBJ1-2	TRBV12-3/TRBV12-4	.	TGTGCCAGCAGTCCATCAGGGGATGGCTACACCTTC	CASSPSGDGYTF
.	TRBJ2-6	TRBV7-3	.	TGTGCCAGCAGCCCCCAAGGAGGGTCTGGGGCCAACGTCCTGACTTTC	CASSPQGGSGANVLTF
.	TRBJ1-1	TRBV30	.	TGTGCCTGGAGTATCGCGACTCGGACTGAAGCTTTCTTT	CAWSIATRTEAFF
few	TRBJ2-3	TRBV4-1	TRBD2	TGCGCCAGCAGCCTCCCTGGCAGCGGGAGGGCCGTAGATACGCAGTATTTT	CASSLPGSGRAVDTQYF
.	TRBJ2-2	TRBV9	TRBD1	TGTGCCAGCAGCGTGAGGGACAGGGGGCCCGCGAACACCGGGGAGCTGTTTTTT	CASSVRDRGPANTGELFF
.	TRBJ1-1	TRBV30	TRBD1	TGTGCCTGGCGAAGACAGGGAGGTTGGGCTTTCTTT	CAWRRQGGWAFF
.	TRBJ2-7	TRBV10-3	TRBD1	TGTGCCATCAGGCCGACAGGGGGCGGCTTGGGGCAGTACTTC	CAIRPTGGGLGQYF
.	TRBJ1-5	TRBV7-8	TRBD1	TGTGCCAGCAGCTTAGTTCCAGGGGGCTGGCAGCCCCAGCATTTT	CASSLVPGGWQPQHF
.	TRBJ2-5	TRBV2	TRBD1	TGTGCCAGCAGTCAACAGGGGGCCGGCGAAGAGACCCAGTACTTC	CASSQQGAGEETQYF
.	TRBJ2-7	TRBV9	.	TGTGCCAGCAAGCATAGTCGCATAAACTACGAGCAGTACTTC	CASKHSRINYEQYF
.	TRBJ2-1	TRBV7-2	TRBD2	TGTGCCAGCAGCTTAGTAGGCGGGAGAAACGAGCAGTTCTTC	CASSLVGGRNEQFF
.	TRBJ1-2	TRBV4-1	TRBD1	TGCGCCAGCAGCCGACCCGTAGAGACAGGGCCCTATGGCTACACCTTC	CASSRPVETGPYGYTF
.	TRBJ2-1	TRBV3-1/TRBV3-2	.	TGTGCCAGCAGCCAAGACTGGGGCGTAAATGAGCAGTTCTTC	CASSQDWGVNEQFF
.	TRBJ1-5	TRBV12-3/TRBV12-4	.	TGTGCCAGCAGTTCTCCGGGTCAGCCCCAGCATTTT	CASSSPGQPQHF
.	TRBJ1-1	TRBV5-1	.	TGCGCCAGCAGCTTGGCCGTCGTTAGGACATTGAACACTGAAGCTTTCTTT	CASSLAVVRTLNTEAFF
.	TRBJ1-5	TRBV19	TRBD1	TGTGCCAGTAGTCCTCGCGGACAGGGAGGGTATCAGCCCCAGCATTTT	CASSPRGQGGYQPQHF
.	TRBJ1-6	TRBV4-1	TRBD1	TGCGCCAGTAATCAGGGGGCTTGGTCACCCCTCCACTTT	CASNQGAWSPLHF
once	TRBJ1-2	TRBV7-9	.	TGTGCCAGCAGCCCACCGCCGGGGAGCCACTGGGAAAGGAACTATGGCTACACCTTC	CASSPPPGSHWERNYGYTF
.	TRBJ2-1	TRBV4-2	.	TGTGCCAGCAGCCACGCCCCCCCCGGGAATGAGCAGTTCTTC	CASSHAPPGNEQFF
.	TRBJ2-3	TRBV9	TRBD2	TGTGCCAGCAGCGCCTATGGACTAGCGGGACTCACAGATACGCAGTATTTT	CASSAYGLAGLTDTQYF
.	TRBJ1-5	TRBV7-6	.	TGTGCCAGCAGCTTACCCTCGGACAGCCCGCGCAATCAGCCCCAGCATTTT	CASSLPSDSPRNQPQHF
.	TRBJ2-7	TRBV30	TRBD2	TGTGCCTGGAGTATGGGACTATACGAGCAGTACTTC	CAWSMGLYEQYF
.	TRBJ2-3	TRBV11-2	TRBD2	TGTGCCAGCAGCACAGGACTAGCGGGAGACACAGATACGCAGTATTTT	CASSTGLAGDTDTQYF
.	TRBJ2-7	TRBV30	.	TGTGCCTGGAGTGTAGCCGGATTGGCGAGGTATCGCACCTACGAGCAGTACTTC	CAWSVAGLARYRTYEQYF
few	TRBJ1-2	TRBV14	.	TGTGCCAGCAGCCGAGCCACAGGGCACTATGGCTACACCTTC	CASSRATGHYGYTF
.	TRBJ1-5	TRBV30	.	TGTGCCTGGAGTCGGGGTAGCAATCAGCCCCAGCATTTT	CAWSRGSNQPQHF
many	TRBJ2-3	TRBV7-8	TRBD2	TGTGCCAGCAGCTTAGAAGGCGGGAGGGGAGGTGCCACAGATACGCAGTATTTT	CASSLEGGRGGATDTQYF
.	TRBJ1-5	TRBV19	.	TGTGCCAGTAGTATTTGGGGGGACGTGGATCAGCCCCAGCATTTT	CASSIWGDVDQPQHF
.	TRBJ1-6	TRBV3-1/TRBV3-2	TRBD1	TGTGCCAGCAGCCCGGGACAGGGGGCGATCCACTTT	CASSPGQGAIHF
.	TRBJ2-3	TRBV27	TRBD2	TGTGCCAGCAGTTTGAGCGGGAGATTAGATACGCAGTATTTT	CASSLSGRLDTQYF
.	TRBJ2-7	TRBV27	TRBD1	TGTGCCAGCAGTTTAGTTCGGACAGGCCCCTACGAGCAGTACTTC	CASSLVRTGPYEQYF
.	TRBJ2-1	TRBV5-1	.	TGCGCCAGCAGCCTAGAGTTGTACAATGAGCAGTTCTTC	CASSLELYNEQFF
.	TRBJ1-1	TRBV9	TRBD1	TGTGCCAGCAGCGACCCAGCGGGGACAGGGAGTGAAGCTTTCTTT	CASSDPAGTGSEAFF
.	TRBJ1-5	TRBV4-1	TRBD1	TGCGCCAGCAGCCCGGGACAGGGACCCCGGGGTCAGCCCCAGCATTTT	CASSPGQGPRGQPQHF
.	TRBJ1-6	TRBV9	.	TGTGCCAGCAGCGAGGCCGGGAGCTCCTATAATTCACCCCTCCACTTT	CASSEAGSSYNSPLHF
.	TRBJ2-3	TRBV19	.	TGTGCCAGTAGTATAGCCCACAGGGTTGGTAGCACAGATACGCAGTATTTT	CASSIAHRVGSTDTQYF
.	TRBJ2-3	TRBV9	TRBD2	TGTGCCAGCAGCGTCTCTAGCGGTTCAGATACGCAGTATTTT	CASSVSSGSDTQYF
.	TRBJ1-5	TRBV10-2	TRBD1	TGCGCCAGCAGTGACCAGGGGGGAGTAGATCAGCCCCAGCATTTT	CASSDQGGVDQPQHF
few	TRBJ1-4	TRBV18	.	TGTGCCAGCTCACCACAGTCTATAGGCGGGGCAGGACGAAATCCGGAAAAACTGTTTTTT	CASSPQSIGGAGRNPEKLFF